This passage covers 21 T cell receptor beta chains from one sample sequenced in a study of T cells after yellow fever vaccination. TCRdb processed the 5' RACE reads anew with MiXCR; each CDR3 protein has one entry. The data contain some 350,000 distinct CDR3 sequences, 11% of them seen just once; the ten biggest clones take up 18%. The sample in question was PBMCs, obtained on the day of the first yellow fever vaccination. These receptors came from a man younger than 35 who received the YFV17D yellow fever vaccine.

This clonotype showed up many times. This chain links TRBV7-9 with TRBJ1-2; no clear D gene. The germline V gene encodes CDR1 SEHNR and CDR2 FQNEAQ (reference sequence). V shed 5 bases and J shed 4 bases, with 5 bases lying between them. CDR3 size: 11 residues. The CDR3 nucleotides read TGTGCCAGCAGCCAAAGCTATGGCTACACCTTC. It specifies CASSQSYGYTF.

The chain links TRBV9 to TRBJ1-3; D gene ambiguous. The CDR3 has 16 amino acids. Germline V gives CDR1 SGDLS, CDR2 YYNGEE. Trimming removed 3 bases from V and 8 bases from J, with 21 bases in between. The CDR3 bases are TGTGCCAGCAGCGCCGAGGGCGGGAAGCCCGCGGACACCATATATTTT. This encodes CASSAEGGKPADTIYF.

This clonotype was counted between two and nine times. The genes are TRBV5-5 and TRBJ2-2; TRBD1 aligns across 9 bases. V lost 4 bases, J lost 2 bases, and 6 bases stayed unmatched. CDR1 and CDR2 (germline): SGHKS, YYEKEE (reference sequence). The CDR3 sequence is 16 residues long. The CDR3 reads CASSGTGGVNTGELFF. The CDR3 nucleotides read TGTGCCAGCAGCGGAACAGGGGGCGTAAACACCGGGGAGCTGTTTTTT. Complete variable domain (other parts from reference TRBV5-5 and TRBJ2-2): DAGVTQSPTHLIKTRGQQVTLRCSPISGHKSVSWYQQVLGQGPQFIFQYYEKEERGRGNFPDRFSARQFPNYSSELNVNALLLGDSALYLCASSGTGGVNTGELFFGEGSRLTVL.

This clonotype came up a few times. The chain is built from TRBV5-1 and TRBJ2-1, with D perhaps matching TRBD2 (5 bases). Trimming pared 3 bases from V and 9 bases from J, leaving 16 bases between. The CDR3 is 14 residues long. Germline CDR1 and CDR2: SGHRS and YFSETQ. CDR3 residues: CASSSPITSSEQFF. The CDR3 DNA sequence: TGCGCCAGCAGCTCCCCGATTACTAGTAGTGAGCAGTTCTTC.

This sequence joins TRBV5-4 and TRBJ2-3; TRBD2 aligns across 8 bases. Trimming took 0 bases from V and 5 from J; bases not matched to a gene: 5. The V gene's germline CDR1 is SGHNT and CDR2 YYREEE (reference sequence). The CDR3 consists of 15 residues. The CDR3 loop reads CASSLGGLVKDTQYF. The CDR3 region has the DNA TGTGCCAGCAGCTTGGGGGGACTAGTAAAAGATACGCAGTATTTT.

The chain uses TRBV5-5 and TRBJ2-2; TRBD1 or TRBD2 may be the D gene (5 bases each). The V end was cut by 4 bases, the J end by 3 bases, with 19 bases between. The CDR3 is made up of 17 amino acids. Per the germline V gene, CDR1 is SGHKS and CDR2 is YYEKEE (reference sequence). The CDR3 coding sequence is TGTGCCAGCAGCGCAGCCTCGGGGCTTAGGGACACCGGGGAGCTGTTTTTT. Encoded protein: CASSAASGLRDTGELFF.

The chain has TRBV7-9 and TRBJ2-1; D might be TRBD2 (5 bases). The V and J ends lost 3 bases and 9 bases respectively, with 15 bases between them. This CDR3 has 14 residues. Germline V gene lookup returns CDR1 SEHNR and CDR2 FQNEAQ (reference sequence). For the CDR3, the DNA is TGTGCCAGCAGCTTTGACGGAGGCGTTCTTGAGCAGTTCTTC. This sequence encodes CASSFDGGVLEQFF. Supplemented by reference TRBV7-9 and TRBJ2-1, the full variable domain reads DTGVSQNPRHKITKRGQNVTFRCDPISEHNRLYWYRQTLGQGPEFLTYFQNEAQLEKSRLLSDRFSAERPKGSFSTLEIQRTEQGDSAMYLCASSFDGGVLEQFFGPGTRLTVL.

In this sample, this clonotype turned up a few times. The V call is TRBV7-9, the J call TRBJ2-5, with TRBD2 as a possible D gene (5 bases). CDR1 and CDR2 (germline): SEHNR, FQNEAQ (reference sequence). The V and J ends lost 5 bases and 5 bases respectively, with 18 bases between them. CDR3 length equals 15 residues. CDR3 DNA sequence: TGTGCCAGCAGCCCAAGCATGGGGAGCCAGGAGACCCAGTACTTC. Translating gives CASSPSMGSQETQYF.

This clonotype was counted at least ten times. V and J are TRBV5-1 and TRBJ2-2; D is unclear. The germline V and J ends were trimmed by 6 bases and 1 base, with 7 bases remaining between them. Germline values: CDR1 SGHRS, CDR2 YFSETQ. This CDR3 is 13 amino acids long. The CDR3 DNA reads TGCGCCAGCATGCGTAGGAACACCGGGGAGCTGTTTTTT. Protein product: CASMRRNTGELFF.

This clonotype was recorded at least ten times. The rearrangement joins TRBV5-1 to TRBJ2-3; the match to TRBD1 covers 10 bases. Trimming took 4 bases from V and 2 from J; bases not matched to a gene: 7. The CDR3 covers 16 residues. Germline loops: CDR1 SGHRS, CDR2 YFSETQ. CDR3: CASSRRDRGLTDTQYF. Here the CDR3 DNA reads TGCGCCAGCAGCAGGAGAGACAGGGGGCTCACAGATACGCAGTATTTT. The variable domain in full, completed from reference TRBV5-1 and TRBJ2-3, reads KAGVTQTPRYLIKTRGQQVTLSCSPISGHRSVSWYQQTPGQGLQFLFEYFSETQRNKGNFPGRFSGRQFSNSRSEMNVSTLELGDSALYLCASSRRDRGLTDTQYFGPGTRLTVL.

There are a few counts of this clonotype. This sequence joins TRBV10-3 and TRBJ1-1; D uncertain. V dropped 3 bases and J dropped 3 bases, with 17 bases sitting between them. The CDR3 covers 16 residues. The V gene's germline CDR1 is ENHRY and CDR2 SYGVKD. The CDR3 nucleotides read TGTGCCATCAGTGACCCGGGTTCCACGTCGTACACTGAAGCTTTCTTT. Translation: CAISDPGSTSYTEAFF.

The J gene is TRBJ2-1, the V gene TRBV20-1, with D perhaps matching TRBD2 (6 bases). The CDR3 runs 14 residues. The germline gives CDR1 DFQATT, CDR2 SNEGSKA (reference sequence). V lost 5 bases and J lost 3, with 14 bases in between. The CDR3 here is CSADGLGGYNEQFF. CDR3 DNA: TGCAGTGCTGATGGACTCGGGGGCTACAATGAGCAGTTCTTC.

The CDR3 nucleotides are TGTGCCAGCAGCTTAACAGGGGTCGCTGGAAACACCATATATTTT. This codes for CASSLTGVAGNTIYF. The rearrangement links TRBV7-3 to TRBJ1-3, with D maybe TRBD1 (5 bases). Germline CDR1 reads SGHTA; CDR2 reads FQGTGA. V lost 0 bases and J lost 2, with 8 bases in between. This CDR3 has 15 amino acids.

This clonotype turned up a few times. V is TRBV7-6 and J is TRBJ1-6; no definite D call. The V gene lost 5 bases and the J gene lost 0 bases, with 11 bases spanning the gap. The CDR3 extends over 16 amino acids. CDR1 is SGHVS and CDR2 is FNYEAQ in the germline V gene. CDR3 in amino acids: CASSPTPSSYNSPLHF. The CDR3 bases are TGTGCCAGCAGCCCTACACCGAGCTCCTATAATTCACCCCTCCACTTT.

This clonotype turned up a few times. This rearrangement joins TRBV10-3 to TRBJ2-5; tentatively, D is TRBD1 (8 bases). The CDR3 sequence is 18 residues long. The V gene's germline CDR1 is ENHRY and CDR2 SYGVKD. Trimming shortened V by 3 bases and J by 1 base, and 21 bases separated the two germline ends. CDR3 sequence reads: CAISDRTGRDGGQETQYF. CDR3 nucleotide sequence: TGTGCCATCAGTGATCGGACAGGGAGGGATGGGGGCCAAGAGACCCAGTACTTC.

The chain employs TRBV4-2 and TRBJ1-1; TRBD1 agrees at 8 bases. Germline values: CDR1 LGHNA, CDR2 YNFKEQ. With 1 base clipped from V and 1 base from J, the junction kept 5 bases outside the gene matches. This CDR3 spans 16 amino acids. CDR3 in DNA: TGTGCCAGCAGCCAAGTTGAGACAGGGGAGAACACTGAAGCTTTCTTT. Its translation: CASSQVETGENTEAFF.

The CDR3 loop is CSARKGLGGYTF. The CDR3 DNA sequence: TGCAGTGCTAGGAAGGGGTTGGGGGGCTACACCTTC. The chain uses TRBV20-1 and TRBJ1-2, with D perhaps TRBD1 (5 bases). The CDR3 consists of 12 residues. The V gene's germline CDR1 is DFQATT and CDR2 SNEGSKA (reference sequence). Between the trimmed V and J ends, which lost 3 bases and 8 bases, there was a span of 13 bases.

This clonotype was picked up a small number of times. This chain uses TRBV6-2 or TRBV6-3 with TRBJ2-4; TRBD2 matches at 13 bases. Germline CDR1 MNHEY, CDR2 SVGEGT. Trimming cost V 6 bases and J 2 bases; bases outside gene matches: 4. The CDR3 is 16 amino acids. CDR3 protein: CASSLLAGGPKNIQYF. The CDR3 nucleotides are TGTGCCAGCAGCCTACTAGCGGGGGGGCCCAAAAACATTCAGTACTTC.

This clonotype was seen at least ten times. V gene TRBV11-2 combines with J gene TRBJ2-4, with D perhaps TRBD1 or TRBD2 (5 bases each). The CDR3 totals 17 residues. CDR1 is SGHAT, CDR2 FQNNGV, per germline. Trimming shortened V by 0 bases and J by 2 bases, and 14 bases separated the two germline ends. The CDR3 sequence is CASSLEFPGSTKNIQYF. CDR3 sequence (DNA): TGTGCCAGCAGCTTAGAATTTCCAGGGAGTACCAAAAACATTCAGTACTTC.

The genes are TRBV27 and TRBJ2-2; 9 nucleotides agree with TRBD2. The germline V gene encodes CDR1 MNHEY and CDR2 SMNVEV (reference sequence). J was trimmed by 4 bases and V by 3 bases; bases with no gene match: 15. The CDR3 is made up of 19 amino acids. The DNA of the CDR3 is TGTGCCAGCAGTTTCGACCCTCGTAGCGGGGGAGGAGGCACCGGGGAGCTGTTTTTT. Translated, it gives CASSFDPRSGGGGTGELFF.

The chain uses TRBV7-9 and TRBJ2-7; 7 bases match TRBD1. J was trimmed by 0 bases and V by 3 bases; bases with no gene match: 11. The CDR3 contains 17 residues. Germline CDR1 reads SEHNR; CDR2 reads FQNEAQ (reference sequence). The CDR3 nucleotides are TGTGCCAGCAGCTTTATTCCCGGGACAGAGAGCTCCTACGAGCAGTACGTC. Its translation is CASSFIPGTESSYEQYV.